This T cell receptor beta chain was retrieved from a study of blood T cell repertoires in COVID-19. Study as a whole: The United States, Italy and Spain provided the acute and convalescent COVID-19 samples. The analysed material was cDNA or gDNA that came from T cells, B-cell-depleted T cells, or PBMCs.

V gave up 4 bases and J gave up 0 bases, with 8 bases separating them. CDR3 length: 14 amino acids. The germline gives CDR1 SGDLS, CDR2 YYNGEE. Per the original data handling: Reference gene primer amplification gave estimated nucleated cell counts. Measured with immunoSEQ multiplex PCR; TCRdb has only the in-frame clones, and not every one. V and J calls and clone size come straight from that table; D and trimming were deduced from the DNA. The sample carries roughly 130,000 clones, roughly 76% recorded once. The clonotype was recovered from a man older than 75 with acute or convalescent COVID-19. The sequenced material came from peripheral blood. V and J are TRBV9 and TRBJ1-5; possibly TRBD1 for D (6 bases). CDR3 loop: CASSLGASNQPQHF. Written as DNA, the CDR3 is TGTGCCAGCAGCTTGGGGGCTAGCAATCAGCCCCAGCATTTT.